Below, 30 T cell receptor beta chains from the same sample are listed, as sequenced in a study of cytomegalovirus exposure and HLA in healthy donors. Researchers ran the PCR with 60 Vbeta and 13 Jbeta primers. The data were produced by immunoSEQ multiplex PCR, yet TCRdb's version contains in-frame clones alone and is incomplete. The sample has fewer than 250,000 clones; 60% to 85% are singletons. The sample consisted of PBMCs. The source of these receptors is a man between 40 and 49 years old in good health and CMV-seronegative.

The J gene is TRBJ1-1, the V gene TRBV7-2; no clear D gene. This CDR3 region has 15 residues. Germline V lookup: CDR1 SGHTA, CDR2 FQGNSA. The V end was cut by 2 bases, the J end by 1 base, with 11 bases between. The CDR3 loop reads CASSLFVRTNTEAFF. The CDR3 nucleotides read TGTGCCAGCAGCTTATTCGTGCGTACGAACACTGAAGCTTTCTTT.

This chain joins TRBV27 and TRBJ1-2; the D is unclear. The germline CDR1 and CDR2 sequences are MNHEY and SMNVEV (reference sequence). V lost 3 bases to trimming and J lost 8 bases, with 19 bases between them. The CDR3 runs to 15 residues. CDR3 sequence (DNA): TGTGCCAGCAGTTTCTTAGCGCGAAGGGCTATGGGCTACACCTTC. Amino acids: CASSFLARRAMGYTF.

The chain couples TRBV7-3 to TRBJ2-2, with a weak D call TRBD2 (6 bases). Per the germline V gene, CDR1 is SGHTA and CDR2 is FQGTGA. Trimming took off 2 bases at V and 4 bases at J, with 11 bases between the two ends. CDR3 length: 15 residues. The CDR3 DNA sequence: TGTGCCAGCAGCTTAGCGCGGGGAATCACCGGGGAGCTGTTTTTT. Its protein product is CASSLARGITGELFF.

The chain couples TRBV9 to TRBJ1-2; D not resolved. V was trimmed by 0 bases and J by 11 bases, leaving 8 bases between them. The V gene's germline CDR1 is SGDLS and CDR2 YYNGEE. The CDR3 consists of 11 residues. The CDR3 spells CASSVGLDYTF. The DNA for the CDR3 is TGTGCCAGCAGCGTAGGACTCGATTACACCTTC.

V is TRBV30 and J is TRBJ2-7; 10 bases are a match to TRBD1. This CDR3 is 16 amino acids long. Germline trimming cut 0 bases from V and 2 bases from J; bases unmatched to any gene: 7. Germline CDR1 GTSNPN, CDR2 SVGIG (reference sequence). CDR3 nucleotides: TGTGCCTGGAGTGTCGGCGGGACAGGGGTCACCTACGAGCAGTACTTC. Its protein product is CAWSVGGTGVTYEQYF.

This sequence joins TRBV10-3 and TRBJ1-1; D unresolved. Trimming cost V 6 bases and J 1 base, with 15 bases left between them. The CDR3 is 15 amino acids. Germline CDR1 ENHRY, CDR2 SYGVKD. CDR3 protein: CAIRGREGGNTEAFF. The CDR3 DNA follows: TGTGCCATCAGGGGCCGCGAGGGCGGGAACACTGAAGCTTTCTTT.

CDR3: CATSRDRRPEGEQYF. The CDR3 coding sequence is TGTGCCACCAGCAGAGATAGAAGGCCGGAGGGCGAGCAGTACTTC. This chain connects TRBV15 to TRBJ2-7, with D possibly TRBD2 on 6 matching bases. The CDR3 is 15 residues long. V shed 0 bases and J shed 6 bases, with 15 bases lying between them. Germline V gene data show CDR1 as LNHNV and CDR2 as YYDKDF (reference sequence).

This CDR3 reads CASSSTGKGDYEQYF. CDR3 coding DNA: TGTGCCAGCAGTTCTACAGGGAAGGGAGACTACGAGCAGTACTTC. V gene TRBV13 combines with J gene TRBJ2-7; D possibly corresponds to TRBD1 (6 bases). The CDR3 runs 15 residues. Germline CDR1 PRHDT, CDR2 FYEKMQ (reference sequence). The V gene lost 6 bases and the J gene lost 3 bases, with 18 bases spanning the gap. Variable domain in full (rest from reference TRBV13 and TRBJ2-7): AAGVIQSPRHLIKEKRETATLKCYPIPRHDTVYWYQQGPGQDPQFLISFYEKMQSDKGSIPDRFSAQQFSDYHSELNMSSLELGDSALYFCASSSTGKGDYEQYFGPGTRLTVT.

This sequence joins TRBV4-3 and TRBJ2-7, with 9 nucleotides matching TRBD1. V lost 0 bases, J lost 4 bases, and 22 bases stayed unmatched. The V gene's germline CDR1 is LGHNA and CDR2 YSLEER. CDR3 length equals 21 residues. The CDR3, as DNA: TGCGCCAGCAGCCAAGAGCCGGGACAGGGACCGATCTCACGTCCACGTTACGAGCAGTACTTC. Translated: CASSQEPGQGPISRPRYEQYF.

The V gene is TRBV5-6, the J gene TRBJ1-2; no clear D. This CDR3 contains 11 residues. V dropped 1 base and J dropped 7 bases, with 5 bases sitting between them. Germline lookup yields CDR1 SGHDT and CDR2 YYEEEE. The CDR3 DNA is TGTGCCAGCAGCTTGTACGGTGGCTACACCTTC. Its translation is CASSLYGGYTF.

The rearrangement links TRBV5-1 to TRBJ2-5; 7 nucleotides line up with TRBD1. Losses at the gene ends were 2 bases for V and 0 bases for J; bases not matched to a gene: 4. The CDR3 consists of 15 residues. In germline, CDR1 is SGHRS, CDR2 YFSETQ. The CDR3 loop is CASSLQGLYQETQYF. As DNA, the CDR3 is TGCGCCAGCAGCTTACAGGGGCTGTACCAAGAGACCCAGTACTTC. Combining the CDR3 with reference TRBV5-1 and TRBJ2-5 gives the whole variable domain KAGVTQTPRYLIKTRGQQVTLSCSPISGHRSVSWYQQTPGQGLQFLFEYFSETQRNKGNFPGRFSGRQFSNSRSEMNVSTLELGDSALYLCASSLQGLYQETQYFGPGTRLLVL.

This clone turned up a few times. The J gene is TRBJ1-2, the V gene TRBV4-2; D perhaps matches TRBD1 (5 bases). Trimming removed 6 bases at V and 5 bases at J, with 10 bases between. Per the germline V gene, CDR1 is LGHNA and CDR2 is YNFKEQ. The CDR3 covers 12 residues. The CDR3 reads CASSVKGYGYTF. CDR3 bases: TGTGCCAGCAGTGTAAAGGGGTATGGCTACACCTTC.

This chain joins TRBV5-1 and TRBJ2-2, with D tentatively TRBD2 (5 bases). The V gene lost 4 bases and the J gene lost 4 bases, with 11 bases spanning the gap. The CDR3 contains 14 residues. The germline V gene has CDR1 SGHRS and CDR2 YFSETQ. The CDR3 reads CASSRNRGTGELFF. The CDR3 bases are TGCGCCAGCAGCAGAAATCGGGGCACCGGGGAGCTGTTTTTT.

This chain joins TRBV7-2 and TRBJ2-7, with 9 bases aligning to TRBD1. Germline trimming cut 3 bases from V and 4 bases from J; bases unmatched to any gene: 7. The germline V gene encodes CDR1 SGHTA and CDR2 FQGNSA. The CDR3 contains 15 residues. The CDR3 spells CASSFDRGYFYEQYF. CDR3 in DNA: TGTGCCAGCAGCTTTGACAGGGGGTATTTTTACGAGCAGTACTTC.

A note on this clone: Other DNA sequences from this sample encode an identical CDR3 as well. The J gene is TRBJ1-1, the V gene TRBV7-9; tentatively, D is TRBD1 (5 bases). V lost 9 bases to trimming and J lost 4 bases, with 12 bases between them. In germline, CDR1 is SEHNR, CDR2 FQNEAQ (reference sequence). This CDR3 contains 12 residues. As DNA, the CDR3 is TGTGCCAGTGGGGGGGGAGGCACTGAAGCTTTCTTT. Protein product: CASGGGGTEAFF.

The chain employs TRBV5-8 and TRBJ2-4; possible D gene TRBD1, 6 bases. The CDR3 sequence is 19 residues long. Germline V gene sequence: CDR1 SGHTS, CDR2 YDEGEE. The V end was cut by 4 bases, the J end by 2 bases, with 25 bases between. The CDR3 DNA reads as TGTGCCAGCAGCAGAGACTCTCCACGGACAGCAATCCCCAAAAACATTCAGTACTTC. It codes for CASSRDSPRTAIPKNIQYF.

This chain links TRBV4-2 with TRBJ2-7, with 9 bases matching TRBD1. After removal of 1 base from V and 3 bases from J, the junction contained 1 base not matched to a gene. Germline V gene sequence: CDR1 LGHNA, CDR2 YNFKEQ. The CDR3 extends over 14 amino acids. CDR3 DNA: TGTGCCAGCAGCCAAGGGGACAGGGACTACGAGCAGTACTTC. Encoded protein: CASSQGDRDYEQYF.

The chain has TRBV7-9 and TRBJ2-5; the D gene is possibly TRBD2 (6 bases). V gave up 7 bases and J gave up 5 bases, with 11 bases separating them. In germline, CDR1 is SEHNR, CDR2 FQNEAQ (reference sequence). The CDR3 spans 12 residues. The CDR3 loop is CASTSRGETQYF. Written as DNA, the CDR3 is TGTGCCAGCACCAGTCGGGGGGAGACCCAGTACTTC.

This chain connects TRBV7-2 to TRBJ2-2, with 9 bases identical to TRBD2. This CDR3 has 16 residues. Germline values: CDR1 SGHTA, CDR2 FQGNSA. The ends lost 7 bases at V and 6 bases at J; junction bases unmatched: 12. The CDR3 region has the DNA TGTGCCAGCATCAAAGGTAGCGGGAGTGCGTCCGGGGAGCTGTTTTTT. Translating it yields CASIKGSGSASGELFF. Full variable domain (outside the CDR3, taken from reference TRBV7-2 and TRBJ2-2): GAGVSQSPSNKVTEKGKDVELRCDPISGHTALYWYRQSLGQGLEFLIYFQGNSAPDKSGLPSDRFSAERTGGSVSTLTIQRTQQEDSAVYLCASIKGSGSASGELFFGEGSRLTVL.

The CDR3 sequence: CASSPSGSSYNEQFF. The CDR3 DNA follows: TGTGCCAGTAGTCCCAGCGGGAGCTCCTACAATGAGCAGTTCTTC. The rearrangement uses TRBV19 and TRBJ2-1; TRBD2 agrees at 8 bases. The CDR3 is 15 residues long. The germline CDR1 and CDR2 sequences are LNHDA and SQIVND (reference sequence). After removal of 5 bases from V and 0 bases from J, the junction contained 3 bases not matched to a gene. Based on the CDR3 plus reference TRBV19 and TRBJ2-1, the full variable domain is DGGITQSPKYLFRKEGQNVTLSCEQNLNHDAMYWYRQDPGQGLRLIYYSQIVNDFQKGDIAEGYSVSREKKESFPLTVTSAQKNPTAFYLCASSPSGSSYNEQFFGPGTRLTVL.

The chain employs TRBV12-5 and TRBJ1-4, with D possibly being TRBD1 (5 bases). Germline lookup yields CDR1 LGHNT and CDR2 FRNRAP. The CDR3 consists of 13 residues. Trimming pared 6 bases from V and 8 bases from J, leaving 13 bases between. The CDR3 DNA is TGTGCTAGTGGGACTGGGGCCGTAGAAAAACTGTTTTTT. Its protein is CASGTGAVEKLFF.

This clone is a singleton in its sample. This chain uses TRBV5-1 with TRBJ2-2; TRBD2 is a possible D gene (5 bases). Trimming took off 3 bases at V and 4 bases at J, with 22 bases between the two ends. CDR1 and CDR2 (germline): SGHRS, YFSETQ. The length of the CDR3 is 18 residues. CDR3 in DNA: TGCGCCAGCAGCTCACCTTCAGGTGGCGGGTACATCACCGGGGAGCTGTTTTTT. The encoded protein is CASSSPSGGGYITGELFF. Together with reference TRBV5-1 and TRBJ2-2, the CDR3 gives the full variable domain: KAGVTQTPRYLIKTRGQQVTLSCSPISGHRSVSWYQQTPGQGLQFLFEYFSETQRNKGNFPGRFSGRQFSNSRSEMNVSTLELGDSALYLCASSSPSGGGYITGELFFGEGSRLTVL.

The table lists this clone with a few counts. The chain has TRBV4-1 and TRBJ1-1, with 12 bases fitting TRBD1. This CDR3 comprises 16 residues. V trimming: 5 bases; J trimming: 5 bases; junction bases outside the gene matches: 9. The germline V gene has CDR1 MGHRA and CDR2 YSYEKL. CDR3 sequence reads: CASSFGTGGGGTEAFF. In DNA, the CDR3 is TGCGCCAGCAGCTTCGGGACAGGGGGCGGAGGGACTGAAGCTTTCTTT.

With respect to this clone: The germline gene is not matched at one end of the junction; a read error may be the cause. CDR3 sequence: CASSQERQSFYGYTF. For the CDR3, the DNA is TGTGCCAGCAGCCAAGAGAGGCAGTCGTTCTATGGCTACACCTTC. The chain employs TRBV4-1 and TRBJ1-2; D is undetermined. CDR3 length: 15 residues. Germline V gene data show CDR1 as MGHRA and CDR2 as YSYEKL.

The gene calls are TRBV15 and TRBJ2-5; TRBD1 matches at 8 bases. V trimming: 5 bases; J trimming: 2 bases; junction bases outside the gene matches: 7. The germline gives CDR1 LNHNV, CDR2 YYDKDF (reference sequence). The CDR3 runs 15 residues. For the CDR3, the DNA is TGTGCCACCAGCTACCAAGGACAGGGTCAAGAGACCCAGTACTTC. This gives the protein CATSYQGQGQETQYF.

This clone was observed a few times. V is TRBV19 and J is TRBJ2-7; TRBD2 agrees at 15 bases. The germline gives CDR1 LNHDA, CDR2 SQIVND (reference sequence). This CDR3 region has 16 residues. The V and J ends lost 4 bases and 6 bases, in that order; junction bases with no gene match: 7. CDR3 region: CASSREGTSGRREQYF. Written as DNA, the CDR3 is TGTGCCAGTAGTAGGGAAGGGACTAGCGGGAGGCGCGAGCAGTACTTC. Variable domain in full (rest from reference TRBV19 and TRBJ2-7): DGGITQSPKYLFRKEGQNVTLSCEQNLNHDAMYWYRQDPGQGLRLIYYSQIVNDFQKGDIAEGYSVSREKKESFPLTVTSAQKNPTAFYLCASSREGTSGRREQYFGPGTRLTVT.

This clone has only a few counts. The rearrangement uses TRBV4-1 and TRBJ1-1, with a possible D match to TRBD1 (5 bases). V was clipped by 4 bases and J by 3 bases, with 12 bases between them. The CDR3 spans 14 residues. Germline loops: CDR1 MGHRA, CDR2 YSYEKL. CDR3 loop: CASSPRVEDTEAFF. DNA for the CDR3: TGCGCCAGCAGCCCCAGGGTCGAGGACACTGAAGCTTTCTTT.

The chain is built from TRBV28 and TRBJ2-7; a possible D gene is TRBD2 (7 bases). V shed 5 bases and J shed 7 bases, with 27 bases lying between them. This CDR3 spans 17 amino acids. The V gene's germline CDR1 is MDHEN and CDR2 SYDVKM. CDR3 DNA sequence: TGTGCCAGCAGTGGGAGCTACGGGGGGCCCGGTGGTGGAGAGCAGTACTTC. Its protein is CASSGSYGGPGGGEQYF.

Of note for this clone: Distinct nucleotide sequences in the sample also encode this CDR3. The CDR3 here is CASSISGGGETQYF. DNA for the CDR3: TGTGCCAGCAGCATTAGCGGGGGGGGAGAGACCCAGTACTTC. The gene calls are TRBV7-8 and TRBJ2-5, with 11 bases matching TRBD2. The CDR3 runs to 14 residues. The germline CDR1 and CDR2 sequences are SGHVS and FQNEAQ. V lost 5 bases, J lost 4 bases, and 3 bases stayed unmatched.

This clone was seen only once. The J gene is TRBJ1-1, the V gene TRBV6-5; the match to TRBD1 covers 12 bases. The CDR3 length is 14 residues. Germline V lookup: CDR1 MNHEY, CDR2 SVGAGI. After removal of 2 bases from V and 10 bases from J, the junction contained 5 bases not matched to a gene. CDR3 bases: TGTGCCAGCAGTTACATGGGGACAGGGGGCCGAGCTTTCTTT. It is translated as CASSYMGTGGRAFF.